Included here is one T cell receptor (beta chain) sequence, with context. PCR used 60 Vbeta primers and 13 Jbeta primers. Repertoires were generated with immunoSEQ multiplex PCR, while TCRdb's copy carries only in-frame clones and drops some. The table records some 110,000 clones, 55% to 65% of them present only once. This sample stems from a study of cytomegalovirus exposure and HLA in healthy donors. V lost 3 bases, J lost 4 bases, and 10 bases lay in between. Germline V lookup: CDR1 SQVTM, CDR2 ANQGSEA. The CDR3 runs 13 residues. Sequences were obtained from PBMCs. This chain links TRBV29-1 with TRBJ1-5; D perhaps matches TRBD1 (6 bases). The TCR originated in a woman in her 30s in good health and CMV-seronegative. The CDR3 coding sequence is TGCAGCGTTGACGGGGGGGCGAATCAGCCCCAGCATTTT. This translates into CSVDGGANQPQHF.